This T cell receptor beta chain comes out of a study of blood T cell repertoires in COVID-19. The wider study: Collection of acute and convalescent COVID-19 samples took place in the United States, Italy and Spain. From T cells, B-cell-depleted T cells, or PBMCs came the material, which was cDNA or gDNA.

CDR1 and CDR2 (germline): MDHEN, SYDVKM. The V end was cut by 3 bases, the J end by 1 base, with 10 bases between. This CDR3 spans 15 amino acids. Grouping used clinical history reported by participants in a survey and questionnaire. Per the study methods: Estimated nucleated cell counts came from reference gene primer amplification. Assay: immunoSEQ multiplex PCR; the TCRdb copy retains only in-frame clones and omits some. V, J and clone size were drawn from that table, and D and trimming were deduced from the DNA. The sample carries about 200,000 clones, roughly nine tenths recorded once. The source is a woman between 18 and 29 years old who had recovered from COVID-19. V is TRBV28 and J is TRBJ1-5; maybe TRBD1 (5 bases). Sequencing was done on a sample of PBMCs or T cells enriched from blood (not recorded which). As DNA, the CDR3 is TGTGCCAGCAGTTTGGGGGGGTTGAGCAATCAGCCCCAGCATTTT. Protein product: CASSLGGLSNQPQHF.